The 20 T cell receptor beta chains listed next were all sequenced from one sample in a study of T cells after yellow fever vaccination. MiXCR, run by TCRdb on the 5' RACE reads, gives a single entry per CDR3 protein. This sample carries hundreds of thousands of distinct CDR3 sequences, around an eighth of them seen once, and the ten largest clones take around 15%. The sample was PBMCs, taken on the day of the yellow fever booster vaccination. All receptors derive from a man younger than 45 who received the YFV17D yellow fever vaccine.

This chain connects TRBV27 to TRBJ2-5, with TRBD2 matching over 9 bases. Trimming at V came to 6 bases and at J to 5 bases, leaving 13 bases not matched to a gene. The CDR3 length is 16 residues. CDR1 is MNHEY, CDR2 SMNVEV, per germline (reference sequence). The CDR3 here is CASSHIGGRAVETQYF. The CDR3 DNA reads TGTGCCAGCAGCCACATTGGCGGGAGGGCCGTTGAGACCCAGTACTTC.

The chain employs TRBV7-9 and TRBJ2-5; 7 bases align to TRBD2. The germline CDR1 and CDR2 sequences are SEHNR and FQNEAQ (reference sequence). Germline trimming cut 4 bases from V and 5 bases from J; bases unmatched to any gene: 7. CDR3 length: 14 residues. The CDR3 sequence: CASSYGTIGETQYF. The DNA for the CDR3 is TGTGCCAGCAGCTACGGGACTATCGGGGAGACCCAGTACTTC.

This rearrangement joins TRBV7-2 to TRBJ2-7; D ambiguous. Trimming pared 1 base from V and 3 bases from J, leaving 7 bases between. CDR1 SGHTA and CDR2 FQGNSA come from the germline V gene. The CDR3 is made up of 13 amino acids. The CDR3, as DNA: TGTGCCAGCAGCTTAGTACTACTCTACGAGCAGTACTTC. It is translated as CASSLVLLYEQYF.

This clonotype has just a few counts. The gene calls are TRBV6-1 and TRBJ2-1, with 13 bases that match TRBD2. The J segment lost 8 bases and the V segment lost 7 bases, leaving 5 bases of the junction unmatched. The CDR3 has 14 residues. From germline, CDR1 is MNHNS and CDR2 SASEGT. Here the CDR3 DNA reads TGTGCCAGCAAATGGACTAGCGGGAGCTATGAGCAGTTCTTC. As protein: CASKWTSGSYEQFF.

The chain recombines TRBV3-1 with TRBJ2-1, with D tentatively TRBD2 (6 bases). There are 17 residues in the CDR3. V lost 3 bases to trimming and J lost 0 bases, with 15 bases between them. CDR1 is LGHDT, CDR2 YNNKEL, per germline (reference sequence). This CDR3 reads CASSQGGVIRSYNEQFF. The CDR3 DNA reads as TGTGCCAGCAGCCAGGGCGGGGTCATCCGCTCCTACAATGAGCAGTTCTTC.

The rearrangement links TRBV12-3 or TRBV12-4 to TRBJ2-1; 7 nucleotides agree with TRBD1. Losses at the gene ends were 5 bases for V and 4 bases for J; bases not matched to a gene: 5. This CDR3 comprises 14 residues. The CDR3 nucleotides read TGTGCCAGCAGTACCGGGACAGATTACAATGAGCAGTTCTTC. Residues: CASSTGTDYNEQFF.

This clonotype has only a few counts. The chain employs TRBV5-1 and TRBJ2-3; D perhaps matches TRBD2 (6 bases). The CDR3 consists of 15 residues. V lost 5 bases and J 5 bases, leaving 18 bases between the germline ends. Germline V gives CDR1 SGHRS, CDR2 YFSETQ. The DNA for the CDR3 is TGCGCCAGCAGGCCCGACGGGGGTCGCATAGATACGCAGTATTTT. Translated, it gives CASRPDGGRIDTQYF.

There are a few counts of this clonotype. V usage is TRBV5-1 and J usage is TRBJ2-7; D not certain. Germline-derived CDR1 and CDR2 are SGHRS and YFSETQ. V was shortened by 1 base and J by 0 bases, with 8 bases between the two germline ends. The CDR3 is 14 amino acids. For the CDR3, the DNA is TGCGCCAGCAGCTTGTACTCCGGCTCCTACGAGCAGTACTTC. This codes for CASSLYSGSYEQYF.

The rearrangement joins TRBV20-1 to TRBJ2-7, with D possibly being TRBD1 (5 bases). Trimming shortened V by 0 bases and J by 5 bases, and 14 bases separated the two germline ends. CDR1 and CDR2 from the germline V gene are DFQATT and SNEGSKA (reference sequence). The CDR3 has 14 residues. The CDR3 sequence is CSARDLAGRNEQYF. The CDR3 region has the DNA TGCAGTGCTAGAGATCTGGCAGGGCGAAACGAGCAGTACTTC.

V is TRBV6-5 and J is TRBJ2-7; TRBD1 matches 11 bases. The CDR3 runs to 16 residues. Looked up from germline, CDR1 is MNHEY and CDR2 is SVGAGI. The trim removed 4 bases at V and 2 bases at J, leaving 7 bases unmatched. The CDR3 loop reads CASSSPGQGVPYEQYF. CDR3 in DNA: TGTGCCAGCAGTTCCCCGGGACAGGGGGTACCCTACGAGCAGTACTTC.

The V call is TRBV6-5, the J call TRBJ2-1; TRBD2 is a possible D gene (5 bases). From germline, CDR1 is MNHEY and CDR2 SVGAGI. Trimming left V 6 bases short and J 10 bases short, with 13 bases between. The CDR3 has 12 residues. The CDR3 spells CASRPGPGEQFF. The CDR3 coding sequence is TGTGCCAGCAGACCCGGTCCGGGGGAGCAGTTCTTC.

This clonotype has just one count. The J gene is TRBJ2-2, the V gene TRBV11-2; 9 bases match TRBD2. The CDR3 length is 15 residues. The V gene end was trimmed by 7 bases and the J gene end by 4 bases; junction bases not matched to a gene: 7. The germline gives CDR1 SGHAT, CDR2 FQNNGV. The CDR3 coding sequence is TGTGCCAGCATCCCGGGACTAGCCCCCACCGGGGAGCTGTTTTTT. This translates into CASIPGLAPTGELFF.

There are a few counts of this clonotype. The J gene is TRBJ2-5, the V gene TRBV5-5; D remains unclear. This CDR3 comprises 14 residues. The ends were cut back, 4 bases at V and 3 bases at J, with 13 bases in the middle. Germline V lookup: CDR1 SGHKS, CDR2 YYEKEE (reference sequence). The CDR3 DNA sequence: TGTGCCAGCAGCCCTGGACGCTCGGAAGAGACCCAGTACTTC. It specifies CASSPGRSEETQYF.

This clonotype was seen only a few times. V usage is TRBV24-1 and J usage is TRBJ2-1, with TRBD2 identical over 13 bases. V lost 3 bases to trimming and J lost 1 base; unmatched junction nucleotides: 5. The germline V gene encodes CDR1 KGHDR and CDR2 SFDVKD. This CDR3 region has 18 residues. The CDR3 spells CATSDPTSGRASYNEQFF. The CDR3 nucleotides read TGTGCCACCAGTGATCCCACTAGCGGGAGGGCTTCCTACAATGAGCAGTTCTTC.

This clonotype was detected ten times or more. V is TRBV20-1 and J is TRBJ2-2; TRBD2 matches at 7 bases. Germline V gives CDR1 DFQATT, CDR2 SNEGSKA (reference sequence). V lost 2 bases to trimming and J lost 0 bases; unmatched junction nucleotides: 3. CDR3 length: 15 residues. CDR3: CSARSGTTNTGELFF. Written as DNA, the CDR3 is TGCAGTGCTAGAAGCGGGACGACGAACACCGGGGAGCTGTTTTTT.

The chain links TRBV6-2 or TRBV6-3 to TRBJ2-6; no firm D call. The germline gives CDR1 MNHEY, CDR2 SVGEGT. The CDR3 length is 15 residues. Trimming removed 3 bases at V and 0 bases at J, with 6 bases between. CDR3 in DNA: TGTGCCAGCAGTTATTGGGGCTCTGGGGCCAACGTCCTGACTTTC. Translated, it gives CASSYWGSGANVLTF.

The rearrangement joins TRBV24-1 to TRBJ1-1, with D perhaps TRBD1 (6 bases). Germline CDR1 reads KGHDR; CDR2 reads SFDVKD. CDR3 size: 13 residues. Trimming removed 3 bases at V and 11 bases at J, with 15 bases between. The CDR3 DNA reads as TGTGCCACCAGTGATCCACGGACAGCTGGGGCTTTCTTT. It yields the protein CATSDPRTAGAFF.

The chain couples TRBV15 to TRBJ2-2; TRBD1 matches 11 bases. The ends lost 3 bases at V and 4 bases at J; junction bases unmatched: 1. Germline CDR1 LNHNV, CDR2 YYDKDF (reference sequence). The CDR3 loop spans 15 amino acids. CDR3: CATSSGTGGTGELFF. The CDR3 region has the DNA TGTGCCACCAGCAGTGGGACAGGGGGCACCGGGGAGCTGTTTTTT.

The chain carries TRBV20-1 and TRBJ2-3, with D possibly being TRBD2 (6 bases). Germline values: CDR1 DFQATT, CDR2 SNEGSKA (reference sequence). The V end lost 1 base, the J end lost 5 bases, and 13 bases lay between the germline ends. This CDR3 is built from 14 residues. CDR3 in amino acids: CSARVPGAKDTQYF. The CDR3 nucleotides are TGCAGTGCTAGAGTACCGGGAGCGAAAGATACGCAGTATTTT.

This clonotype was counted a few times. The V gene is TRBV20-1, the J gene TRBJ2-1; perhaps D is TRBD1 or TRBD2 (5 bases each). Germline V gene data show CDR1 as DFQATT and CDR2 as SNEGSKA (reference sequence). This CDR3 region has 13 residues. V was trimmed by 3 bases and J by 8 bases, leaving 14 bases between them. CDR3 DNA: TGCAGTGCTAGGGCCGGGACCGTAGATGAGCAGTTCTTC. Protein: CSARAGTVDEQFF.